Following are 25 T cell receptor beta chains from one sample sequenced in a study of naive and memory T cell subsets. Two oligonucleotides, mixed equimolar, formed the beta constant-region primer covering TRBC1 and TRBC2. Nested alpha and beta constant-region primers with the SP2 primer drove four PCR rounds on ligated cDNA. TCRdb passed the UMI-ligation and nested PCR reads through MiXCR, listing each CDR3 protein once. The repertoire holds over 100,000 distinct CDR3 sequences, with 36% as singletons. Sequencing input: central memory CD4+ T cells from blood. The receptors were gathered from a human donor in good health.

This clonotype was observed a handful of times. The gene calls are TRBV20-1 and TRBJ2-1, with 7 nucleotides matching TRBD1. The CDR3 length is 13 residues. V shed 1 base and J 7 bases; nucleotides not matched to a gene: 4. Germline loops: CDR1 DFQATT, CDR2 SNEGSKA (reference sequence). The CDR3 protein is CSARATGWNEQFF. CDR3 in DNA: TGCAGTGCTAGAGCGACAGGGTGGAATGAGCAGTTCTTC.

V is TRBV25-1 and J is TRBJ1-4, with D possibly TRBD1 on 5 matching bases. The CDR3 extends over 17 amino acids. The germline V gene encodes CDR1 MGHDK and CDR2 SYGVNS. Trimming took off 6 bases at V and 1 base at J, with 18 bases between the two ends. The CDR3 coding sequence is TGTGCCAGCAGCAACGAGGGGTTTATAGGAACTAATGAAAAACTGTTTTTT. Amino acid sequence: CASSNEGFIGTNEKLFF.

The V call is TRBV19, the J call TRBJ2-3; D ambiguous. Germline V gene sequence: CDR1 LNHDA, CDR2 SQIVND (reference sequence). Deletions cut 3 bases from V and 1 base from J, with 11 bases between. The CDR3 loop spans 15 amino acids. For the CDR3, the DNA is TGTGCCAGTAGTATCTTTTCAGGACGCACAGATACGCAGTATTTT. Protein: CASSIFSGRTDTQYF.

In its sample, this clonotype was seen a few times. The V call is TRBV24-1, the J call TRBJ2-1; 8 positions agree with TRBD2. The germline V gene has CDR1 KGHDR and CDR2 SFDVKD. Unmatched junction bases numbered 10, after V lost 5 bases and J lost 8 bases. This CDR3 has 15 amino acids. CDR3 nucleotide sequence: TGTGCCACCAGTGCCACTAGCGGAGTTGTGGATGAGCAGTTCTTC. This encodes CATSATSGVVDEQFF.

CDR3 in amino acids: CAWGLAGEQYF. As DNA, the CDR3 is TGTGCCTGGGGACTAGCGGGCGAGCAGTACTTC. The chain combines TRBV30 with TRBJ2-7; 11 bases agree with TRBD2. The CDR3 is 11 amino acids. V was clipped by 5 bases and J by 6 bases; unmatched bases: 0. Germline-derived CDR1 and CDR2 are GTSNPN and SVGIG (reference sequence).

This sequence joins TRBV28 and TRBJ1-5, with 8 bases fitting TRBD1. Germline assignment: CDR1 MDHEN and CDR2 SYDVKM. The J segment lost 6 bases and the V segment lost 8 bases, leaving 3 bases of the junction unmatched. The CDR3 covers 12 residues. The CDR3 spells CASWQGAQPQHF. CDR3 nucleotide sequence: TGTGCCAGCTGGCAGGGGGCTCAGCCCCAGCATTTT.

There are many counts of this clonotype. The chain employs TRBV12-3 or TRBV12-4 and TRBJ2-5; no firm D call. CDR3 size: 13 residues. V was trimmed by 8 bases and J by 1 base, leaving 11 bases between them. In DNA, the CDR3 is TGTGCCAGCTGTCTCGTGGGCCAAGAGACCCAGTACTTC. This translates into CASCLVGQETQYF.

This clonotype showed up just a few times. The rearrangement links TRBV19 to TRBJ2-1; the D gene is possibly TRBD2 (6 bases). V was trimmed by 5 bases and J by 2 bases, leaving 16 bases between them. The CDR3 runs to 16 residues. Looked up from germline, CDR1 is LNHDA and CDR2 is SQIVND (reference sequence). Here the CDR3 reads CASSVSHGGTYNEQFF. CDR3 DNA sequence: TGTGCCAGTAGTGTCAGCCACGGGGGTACCTACAATGAGCAGTTCTTC. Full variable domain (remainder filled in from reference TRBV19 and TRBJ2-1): DGGITQSPKYLFRKEGQNVTLSCEQNLNHDAMYWYRQDPGQGLRLIYYSQIVNDFQKGDIAEGYSVSREKKESFPLTVTSAQKNPTAFYLCASSVSHGGTYNEQFFGPGTRLTVL.

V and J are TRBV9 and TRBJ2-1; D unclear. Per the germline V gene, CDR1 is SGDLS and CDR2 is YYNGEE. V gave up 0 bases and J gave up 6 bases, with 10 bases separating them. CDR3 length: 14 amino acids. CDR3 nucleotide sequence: TGTGCCAGCAGCGTAGCAGCTACCCGCAATGAGCAGTTCTTC. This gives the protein CASSVAATRNEQFF.

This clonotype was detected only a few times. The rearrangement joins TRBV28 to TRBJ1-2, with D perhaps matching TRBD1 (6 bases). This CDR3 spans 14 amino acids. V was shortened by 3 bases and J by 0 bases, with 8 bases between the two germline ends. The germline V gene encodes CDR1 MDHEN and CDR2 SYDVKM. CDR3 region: CASSFRGPNYGYTF. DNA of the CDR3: TGTGCCAGCAGTTTCAGGGGTCCTAACTATGGCTACACCTTC.

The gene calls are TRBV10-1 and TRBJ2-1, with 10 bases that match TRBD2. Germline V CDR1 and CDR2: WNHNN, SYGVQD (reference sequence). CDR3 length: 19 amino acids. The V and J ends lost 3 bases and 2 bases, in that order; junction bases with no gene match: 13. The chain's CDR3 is CASSENRVRTSGAYNEQFF. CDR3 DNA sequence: TGCGCCAGCAGTGAAAATAGGGTCCGGACTAGCGGCGCCTACAATGAGCAGTTCTTC.

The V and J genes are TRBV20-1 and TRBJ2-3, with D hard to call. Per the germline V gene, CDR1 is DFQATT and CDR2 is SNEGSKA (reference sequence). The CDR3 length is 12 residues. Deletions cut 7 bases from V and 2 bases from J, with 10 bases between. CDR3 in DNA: TGCAGTGTCAAGGGTAACACAGATACGCAGTATTTT. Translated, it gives CSVKGNTDTQYF.

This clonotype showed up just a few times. CDR3 nucleotide sequence: TGTGCCAGCAGCTTAGATCTAGGGCAGGGGAATGCCGCCTATGGCTACACCTTC. Protein sequence: CASSLDLGQGNAAYGYTF. The chain combines TRBV7-9 with TRBJ1-2; D is possibly TRBD1 (6 bases). V gave up 1 base and J gave up 4 bases, with 22 bases separating them. This CDR3 comprises 18 residues. Germline loops: CDR1 SEHNR, CDR2 FQNEAQ (reference sequence).

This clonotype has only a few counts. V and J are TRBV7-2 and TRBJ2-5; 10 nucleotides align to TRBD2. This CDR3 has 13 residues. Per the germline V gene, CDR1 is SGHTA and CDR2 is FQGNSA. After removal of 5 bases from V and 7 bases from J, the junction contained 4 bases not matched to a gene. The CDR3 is CASSPAGGRTQYF. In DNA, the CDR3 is TGTGCCAGCAGCCCAGCGGGAGGGCGGACCCAGTACTTC.

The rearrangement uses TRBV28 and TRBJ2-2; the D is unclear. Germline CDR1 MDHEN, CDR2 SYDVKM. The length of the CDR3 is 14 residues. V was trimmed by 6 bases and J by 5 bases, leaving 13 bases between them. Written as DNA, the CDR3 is TGTGCCAGCAGCCGAGAGGTCAGGACCGGGGAGCTGTTTTTT. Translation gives CASSREVRTGELFF. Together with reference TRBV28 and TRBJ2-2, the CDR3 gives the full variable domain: DVKVTQSSRYLVKRTGEKVFLECVQDMDHENMFWYRQDPGLGLRLIYFSYDVKMKEKGDIPEGYSVSREKKERFSLILESASTNQTSMYLCASSREVRTGELFFGEGSRLTVL.

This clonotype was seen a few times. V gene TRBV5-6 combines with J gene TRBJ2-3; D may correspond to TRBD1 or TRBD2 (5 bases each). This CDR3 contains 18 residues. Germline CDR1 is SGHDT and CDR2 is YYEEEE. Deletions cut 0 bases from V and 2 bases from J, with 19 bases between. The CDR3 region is CASSLVGGPGRVTDTQYF. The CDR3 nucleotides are TGTGCCAGCAGCTTGGTCGGTGGGCCGGGACGGGTCACAGATACGCAGTATTTT.

Written as DNA, the CDR3 is TGTGCCAGCAGTCAAACTATGTCGTCCTACGAGCAGTACTTC. It codes for CASSQTMSSYEQYF. The V gene is TRBV6-5, the J gene TRBJ2-7; no definite D call. Germline V gives CDR1 MNHEY, CDR2 SVGAGI. The CDR3 consists of 14 residues. V was trimmed by 5 bases and J by 1 base, leaving 12 bases between them.

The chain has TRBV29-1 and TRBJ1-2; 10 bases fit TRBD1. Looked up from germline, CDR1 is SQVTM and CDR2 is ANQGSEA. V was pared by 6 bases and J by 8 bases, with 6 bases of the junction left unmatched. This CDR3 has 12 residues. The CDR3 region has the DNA TGCAGCGTCCACGGGACAGGGGACGGCTACACCTTC. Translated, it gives CSVHGTGDGYTF.

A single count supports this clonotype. The CDR3 region is CSARPSGRLTEQFF. Here the CDR3 DNA reads TGCAGTGCTAGGCCCAGCGGGAGACTTACTGAGCAGTTCTTC. V and J are TRBV20-1 and TRBJ2-1; 8 positions agree with TRBD2. The CDR3 consists of 14 residues. CDR1 is DFQATT, CDR2 SNEGSKA, per germline (reference sequence). Trimming cost V 3 bases and J 9 bases; bases outside gene matches: 10.

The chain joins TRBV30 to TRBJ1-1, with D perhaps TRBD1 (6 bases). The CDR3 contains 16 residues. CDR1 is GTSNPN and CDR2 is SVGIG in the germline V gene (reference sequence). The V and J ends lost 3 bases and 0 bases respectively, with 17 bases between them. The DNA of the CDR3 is TGTGCCTGGAGGAAAAAAACAGGGCTCATGAACACTGAAGCTTTCTTT. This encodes CAWRKKTGLMNTEAFF.

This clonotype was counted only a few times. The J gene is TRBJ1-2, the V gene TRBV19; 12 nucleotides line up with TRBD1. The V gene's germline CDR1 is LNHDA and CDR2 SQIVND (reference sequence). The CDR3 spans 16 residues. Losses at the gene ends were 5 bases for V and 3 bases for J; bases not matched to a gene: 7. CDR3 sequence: CASSLSGTGGYYGYTF. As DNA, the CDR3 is TGTGCCAGTAGTCTTTCCGGGACAGGGGGCTACTATGGCTACACCTTC.

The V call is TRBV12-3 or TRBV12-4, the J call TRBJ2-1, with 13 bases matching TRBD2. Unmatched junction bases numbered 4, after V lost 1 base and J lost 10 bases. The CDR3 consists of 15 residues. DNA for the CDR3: TGTGCCAGCAGTTTAGGGACTAGCGGGAGAAAGGAGCAGTTCTTC. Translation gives CASSLGTSGRKEQFF.

The CDR3 sequence is CSASIAGRTRNTIYF. As DNA, the CDR3 is TGCAGTGCTAGTATAGCCGGGAGAACTCGAAACACCATATATTTT. The chain carries TRBV20-1 and TRBJ1-3; D gene unclear. CDR3 length equals 15 residues. Per the germline V gene, CDR1 is DFQATT and CDR2 is SNEGSKA (reference sequence). Trimming shortened V by 3 bases and J by 5 bases, and 17 bases separated the two germline ends.

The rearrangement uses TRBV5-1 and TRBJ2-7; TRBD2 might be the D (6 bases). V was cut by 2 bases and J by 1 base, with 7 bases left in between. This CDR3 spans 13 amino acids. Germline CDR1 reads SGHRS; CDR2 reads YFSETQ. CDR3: CASSFSGSYEQYF. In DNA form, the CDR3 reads TGCGCCAGCAGCTTTAGCGGATCCTACGAGCAGTACTTC.

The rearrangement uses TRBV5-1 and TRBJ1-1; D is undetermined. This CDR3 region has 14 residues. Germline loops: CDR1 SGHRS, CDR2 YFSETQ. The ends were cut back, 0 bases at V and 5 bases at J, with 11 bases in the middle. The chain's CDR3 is CASSLEAGLTEAFF. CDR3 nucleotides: TGCGCCAGCAGCTTGGAGGCAGGATTGACTGAAGCTTTCTTT.